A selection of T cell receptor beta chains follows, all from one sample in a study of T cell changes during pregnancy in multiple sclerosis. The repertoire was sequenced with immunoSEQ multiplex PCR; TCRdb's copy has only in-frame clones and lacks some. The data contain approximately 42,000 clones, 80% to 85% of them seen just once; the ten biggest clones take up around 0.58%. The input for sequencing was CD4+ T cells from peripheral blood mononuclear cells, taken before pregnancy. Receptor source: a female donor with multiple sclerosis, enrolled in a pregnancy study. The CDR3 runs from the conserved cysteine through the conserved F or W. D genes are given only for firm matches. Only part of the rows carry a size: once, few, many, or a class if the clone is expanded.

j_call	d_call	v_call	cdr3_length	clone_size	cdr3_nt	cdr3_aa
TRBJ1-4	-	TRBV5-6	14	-	TGTGCCAGCAGCTTGACAGGGTCGGATGAAAAACTGTTTTTT	CASSLTGSDEKLFF
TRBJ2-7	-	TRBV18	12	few	TGTGCCAGCTCACCCATTGGACAGCAGCAGTACTTC	CASSPIGQQQYF
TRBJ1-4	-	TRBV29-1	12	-	TGCAGCGTCCGGGGGTCCAGCGAAAAACTGTTTTTT	CSVRGSSEKLFF
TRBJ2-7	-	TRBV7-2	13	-	TGTGCCAGCAGCCTCACGGGGAATTACGAGCAGTACTTC	CASSLTGNYEQYF
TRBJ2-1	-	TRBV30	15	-	TGTGCCTGGAGTCCGCGGGGATTTTCCTACAATGAGCAGTTCTTC	CAWSPRGFSYNEQFF
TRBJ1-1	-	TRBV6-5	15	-	TGTGCCAGCAGTTACTCGAGGCAGCAAAACACTGAAGCTTTCTTT	CASSYSRQQNTEAFF
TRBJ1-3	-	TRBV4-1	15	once	TGCGCCAGCAGCCAAGATCTAGGAGCTGGAAACACCATATATTTT	CASSQDLGAGNTIYF
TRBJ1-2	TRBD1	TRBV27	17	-	TGTGCCAGCAGTCCACTCCTAGGCGGGACAGCCACCCCTGGCTACACCTTC	CASSPLLGGTATPGYTF
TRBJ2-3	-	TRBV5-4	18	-	TGTGCCAGCAGCTTGGTCTGGACGGGGGACTCTAGCACAGATACGCAGTATTTT	CASSLVWTGDSSTDTQYF
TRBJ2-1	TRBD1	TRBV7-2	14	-	TGTGCCAGCCTACCACAGGGGGCGTCCAATGAGCAGTTCTTC	CASLPQGASNEQFF
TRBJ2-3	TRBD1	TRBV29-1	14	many	TGCAGCGTTGGGGGGACAGGGGTGTCAGATACGCAGTATTTT	CSVGGTGVSDTQYF
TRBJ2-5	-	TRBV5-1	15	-	TGCGCCAGCAGCTCTTGGGGGGAGACTCAAGAGACCCAGTACTTC	CASSSWGETQETQYF
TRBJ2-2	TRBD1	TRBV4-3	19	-	TGCGCCAGCAGCCAAGAGCCCTTGAGGGACAGGGGGAACACCGGGGAGCTGTTTTTT	CASSQEPLRDRGNTGELFF
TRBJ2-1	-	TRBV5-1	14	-	TGCGCCAGCAGAGTGGGGCTAGGGGACAATGAGCAGTTCTTC	CASRVGLGDNEQFF
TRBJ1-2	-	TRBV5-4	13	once	TGTGCCAGCAGCTTGGGGGGGGGTTTTGGCTACACCTTC	CASSLGGGFGYTF